Listed below are T cell receptor beta chains from one sample, sequenced in a study of CD8+CD57+ T cells in acquired aplastic anemia. One entry per CDR3 protein, called by TCRdb with MiXCR from the reads. The top ten clones hold about 39% of a sample with 180,000 or so distinct CDR3 sequences, around 60% of them seen once. Sequences were obtained from sorted CD4+, CD8+, or CD8+CD57+ T cells (not recorded which) from PBMCs. These receptors originate from a human donor with aplastic anemia. Both conserved end residues are trimmed from each CDR3.

V gene: TRBV10-3
J gene: TRBJ2-7
CDR3 protein: AISDYDRTPYEQY

V gene: TRBV10-3
J gene: TRBJ1-4
CDR3 protein: AIREGTGSREKLF

V gene: TRBV7-3
J gene: TRBJ2-3
CDR3 protein: ASSKSGHSTDTQY

V gene: TRBV20-1
J gene: TRBJ2-7
CDR3 protein: SAPIGTRGSEQY

V gene: TRBV29-1
J gene: TRBJ2-1
CDR3 protein: SVAGGDDSNEQF

V gene: TRBV9
J gene: TRBJ2-7
CDR3 protein: ASSVASTETYEQY

V gene: TRBV20-1
J gene: TRBJ1-1
CDR3 protein: SAEDWSQGESEAF

V gene: TRBV10-1
J gene: TRBJ2-3
CDR3 protein: ASSEEGLAPDTQY

V gene: TRBV20-1
J gene: TRBJ1-1
CDR3 protein: SANDRGEAF

V gene: TRBV7-2
J gene: TRBJ2-3
CDR3 protein: ASSLASGWQVSTDTQY

V gene: TRBV15
J gene: TRBJ2-7
CDR3 protein: ATSQGGTASIYGQY

V gene: TRBV7-9
J gene: TRBJ1-6
CDR3 protein: ASSSSGTGDSNSPLH

V gene: TRBV9
J gene: TRBJ2-3
CDR3 protein: ASSLSGGLTDTQY

V gene: TRBV4-2
J gene: TRBJ2-7
CDR3 protein: ASSWGLYEQY

V gene: TRBV9
J gene: TRBJ2-3
CDR3 protein: ASSVDGTQY

V gene: TRBV10-2
J gene: TRBJ2-7
CDR3 protein: ASSLGLADYEQY

V gene: TRBV19
J gene: TRBJ2-2
CDR3 protein: ASSLLAGEGGELF

V gene: TRBV5-1
J gene: TRBJ2-7
CDR3 protein: ASDRVYEQY

V gene: TRBV20-1
J gene: TRBJ2-4
CDR3 protein: SAEGQGAAKNIQY

V gene: TRBV27
J gene: TRBJ2-7
CDR3 protein: ASSLQGSGSYEQY

V gene: TRBV12-3/TRBV12-4
J gene: TRBJ1-1
CDR3 protein: ASSISDWLNTEAF

V gene: TRBV15
J gene: TRBJ1-1
CDR3 protein: ATSRVDGADTEAF

V gene: TRBV2
J gene: TRBJ1-1
CDR3 protein: ASRQDRDTEAF

V gene: TRBV15
J gene: TRBJ1-2
CDR3 protein: ATSRGRDRNYGYT

V gene: TRBV7-2
J gene: TRBJ1-2
CDR3 protein: ASSEGAVRGYT

V gene: TRBV7-8
J gene: TRBJ2-3
CDR3 protein: ASSLGQGRTDTQY

V gene: TRBV29-1
J gene: TRBJ2-1
CDR3 protein: SVRLAAYNEQF

V gene: TRBV7-3
J gene: TRBJ2-2
CDR3 protein: ASSRLGTANTGELF

V gene: TRBV29-1
J gene: TRBJ1-1
CDR3 protein: SVWQGGTEAF

V gene: TRBV7-2
J gene: TRBJ2-7
CDR3 protein: ASSQLVGSSYEQY

V gene: TRBV2
J gene: TRBJ2-7
CDR3 protein: ATRQGSSLVGQY

V gene: TRBV11-3
J gene: TRBJ2-2
CDR3 protein: ASSLPRGRHTGELF

V gene: TRBV20-1
J gene: TRBJ1-1
CDR3 protein: SARSGDVPPEAF

V gene: TRBV5-1
J gene: TRBJ1-4
CDR3 protein: ASSYRDRGFANEKLF

V gene: TRBV5-4
J gene: TRBJ2-6
CDR3 protein: AGNRGLSGANVLT

V gene: TRBV19
J gene: TRBJ1-5
CDR3 protein: ASPRKPQH

V gene: TRBV7-3
J gene: TRBJ1-6
CDR3 protein: ASSSEGSAPLH

V gene: TRBV6-5
J gene: TRBJ1-2
CDR3 protein: ASSGRQSGNYGYT

V gene: TRBV7-8
J gene: TRBJ1-5
CDR3 protein: ASSLAFGTGNRLTSNQPQH

V gene: TRBV10-3
J gene: TRBJ1-1
CDR3 protein: AIRSGEGMNTEAF

V gene: TRBV20-1
J gene: TRBJ1-6
CDR3 protein: SASAGGNSPLH